The clone carrying this TCR beta chain was seen a few times. What it binds is unknown. This record comes from a study of cytomegalovirus exposure and HLA in healthy donors. This PCR relied on a set of 60 Vbeta primers and 13 Jbeta primers. TCRdb keeps only in-frame clones here, not all; method: immunoSEQ multiplex PCR. Here the sample spans about 130,000 clones, about 70% being singletons. Looked up from germline, CDR1 is SGHVS and CDR2 is FNYEAQ. The V and J ends lost 3 bases and 1 base respectively, with 15 bases between them. This CDR3 is 16 amino acids long. Broader study findings: TCR beta V segments were, for the most part, productive about 87% or about 30% of the time in an earlier analysis. A classifier reportedly called cytomegalovirus status with high sensitivity and specificity.

The sample consisted of PBMCs. This chain uses TRBV7-6 with TRBJ1-2; D may be TRBD1 (5 bases). The clonotype comes from a woman aged 60-75 years in good health and CMV-seropositive. The CDR3 loop is CASSLETEPFNYGYTF. The CDR3 DNA follows: TGTGCCAGCAGCTTGGAGACAGAGCCATTTAACTATGGCTACACCTTC. Based on the CDR3 plus reference TRBV7-6 and TRBJ1-2, the full variable domain is GAGVSQSPRYKVTKRGQDVALRCDPISGHVSLYWYRQALGQGPEFLTYFNYEAQQDKSGLPNDRFSAERPEGSISTLTIQRTEQRDSAMYRCASSLETEPFNYGYTFGSGTRLTVV.